The sequence of this T cell receptor beta chain was determined in a study of CD8 T cells in ankylosing spondylitis. One entry per CDR3 protein results from TCRdb running MiXCR on the 5' RACE reads. The repertoire holds 80,000 to 90,000 distinct CDR3 sequences, with 27% as singletons. V shed 4 bases, J shed 4 bases, and the junction held 8 bases outside the gene matches. The CDR3 spans 15 residues. CDR1 and CDR2 from the germline V gene are SEHNR and FQNEAQ (reference sequence). The J gene is TRBJ1-2, the V gene TRBV7-9; 8 nucleotides align to TRBD1. The sequenced sample consisted of blood, either unsorted or a sorted T cell fraction (not recorded which). The clonotype was recovered from a male donor with ankylosing spondylitis or in good health (not recorded which). The CDR3 DNA reads as TGTGCCAGCAGCTCAGGGACAGGAGCTATCTATGGCTACACCTTC. Protein: CASSSGTGAIYGYTF.